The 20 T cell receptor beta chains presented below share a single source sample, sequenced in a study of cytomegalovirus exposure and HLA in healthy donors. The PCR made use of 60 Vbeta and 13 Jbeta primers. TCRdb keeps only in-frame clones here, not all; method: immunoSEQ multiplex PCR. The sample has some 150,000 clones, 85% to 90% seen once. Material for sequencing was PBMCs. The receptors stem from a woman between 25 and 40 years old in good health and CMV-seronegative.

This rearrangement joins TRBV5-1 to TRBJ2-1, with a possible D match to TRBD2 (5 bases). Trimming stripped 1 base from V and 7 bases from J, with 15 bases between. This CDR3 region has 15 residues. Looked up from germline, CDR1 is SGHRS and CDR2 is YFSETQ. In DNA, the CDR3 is TGCGCCAGCAGCTTGATGTTAGGGAGAGGGAATGAGCAGTTCTTC. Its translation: CASSLMLGRGNEQFF.

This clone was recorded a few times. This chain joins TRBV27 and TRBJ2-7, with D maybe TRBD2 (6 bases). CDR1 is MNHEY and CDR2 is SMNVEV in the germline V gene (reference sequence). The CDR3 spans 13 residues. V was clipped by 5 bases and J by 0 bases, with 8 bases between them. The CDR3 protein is CASSIGSSYEQYF. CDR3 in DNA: TGTGCCAGCAGTATCGGGAGCTCCTACGAGCAGTACTTC.

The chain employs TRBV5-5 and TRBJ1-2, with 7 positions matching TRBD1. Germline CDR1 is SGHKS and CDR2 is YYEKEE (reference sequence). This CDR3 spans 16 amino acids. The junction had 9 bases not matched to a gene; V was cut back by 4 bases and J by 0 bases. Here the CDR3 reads CASSRAGTDSNYGYTF. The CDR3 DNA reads TGTGCCAGCAGCAGGGCCGGGACAGACTCTAACTATGGCTACACCTTC. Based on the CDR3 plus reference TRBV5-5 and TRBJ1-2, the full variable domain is DAGVTQSPTHLIKTRGQQVTLRCSPISGHKSVSWYQQVLGQGPQFIFQYYEKEERGRGNFPDRFSARQFPNYSSELNVNALLLGDSALYLCASSRAGTDSNYGYTFGSGTRLTVV.

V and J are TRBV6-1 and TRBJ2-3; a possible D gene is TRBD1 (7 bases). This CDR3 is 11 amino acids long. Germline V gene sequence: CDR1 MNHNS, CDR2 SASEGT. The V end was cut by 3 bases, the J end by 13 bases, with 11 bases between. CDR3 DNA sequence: TGTGCCAGCAGTGAGCGGGACAGAGAGTATTTT. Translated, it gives CASSERDREYF.

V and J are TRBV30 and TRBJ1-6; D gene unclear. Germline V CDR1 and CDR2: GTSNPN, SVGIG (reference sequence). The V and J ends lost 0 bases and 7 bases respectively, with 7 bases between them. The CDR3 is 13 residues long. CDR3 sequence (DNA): TGTGCCTGGAGTGTCGGCGGGAATTCACCCCTCCACTTT. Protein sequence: CAWSVGGNSPLHF.

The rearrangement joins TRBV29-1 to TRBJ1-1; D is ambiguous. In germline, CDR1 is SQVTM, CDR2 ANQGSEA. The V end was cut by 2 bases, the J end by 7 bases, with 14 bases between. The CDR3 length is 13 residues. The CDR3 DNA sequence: TGCAGCGTTGAAAGGCAGGTCCTCCTTGAAGCTTTCTTT. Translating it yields CSVERQVLLEAFF.

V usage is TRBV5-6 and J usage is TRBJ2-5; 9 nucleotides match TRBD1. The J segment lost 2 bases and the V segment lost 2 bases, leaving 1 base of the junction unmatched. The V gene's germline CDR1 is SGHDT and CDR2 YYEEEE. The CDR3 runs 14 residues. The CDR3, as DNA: TGTGCCAGCAGCTTTGGACAGGGGCAAGAGACCCAGTACTTC. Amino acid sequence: CASSFGQGQETQYF.

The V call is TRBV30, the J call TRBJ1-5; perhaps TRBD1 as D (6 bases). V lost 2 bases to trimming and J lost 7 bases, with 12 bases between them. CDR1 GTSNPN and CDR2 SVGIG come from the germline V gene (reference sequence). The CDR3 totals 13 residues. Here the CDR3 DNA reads TGTGCCTGGAGTCTGGGGGCTGGGCAGCCCCAGCATTTT. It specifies CAWSLGAGQPQHF.

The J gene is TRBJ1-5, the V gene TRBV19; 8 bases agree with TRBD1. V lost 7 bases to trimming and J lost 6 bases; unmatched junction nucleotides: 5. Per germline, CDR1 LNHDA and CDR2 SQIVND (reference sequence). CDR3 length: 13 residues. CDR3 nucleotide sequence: TGTGCCAGTAATGACAGGGGTGGTCAGCCCCAGCATTTT. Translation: CASNDRGGQPQHF. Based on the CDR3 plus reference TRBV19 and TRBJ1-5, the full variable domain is DGGITQSPKYLFRKEGQNVTLSCEQNLNHDAMYWYRQDPGQGLRLIYYSQIVNDFQKGDIAEGYSVSREKKESFPLTVTSAQKNPTAFYLCASNDRGGQPQHFGDGTRLSIL.

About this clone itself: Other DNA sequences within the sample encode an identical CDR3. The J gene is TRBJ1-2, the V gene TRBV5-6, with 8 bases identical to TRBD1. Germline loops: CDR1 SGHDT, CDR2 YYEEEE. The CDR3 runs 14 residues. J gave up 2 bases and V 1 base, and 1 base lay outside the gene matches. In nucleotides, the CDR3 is TGTGCCAGCAGCTTGACAGGGGGGAACTATGGCTACACCTTC. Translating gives CASSLTGGNYGYTF.

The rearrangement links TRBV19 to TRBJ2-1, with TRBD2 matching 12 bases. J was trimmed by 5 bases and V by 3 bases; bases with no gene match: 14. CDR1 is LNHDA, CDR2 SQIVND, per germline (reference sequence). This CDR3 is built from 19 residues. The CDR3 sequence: CASSISWLAGGPWNNEQFF. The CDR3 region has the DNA TGTGCCAGTAGTATCTCTTGGCTAGCGGGAGGGCCTTGGAACAATGAGCAGTTCTTC.

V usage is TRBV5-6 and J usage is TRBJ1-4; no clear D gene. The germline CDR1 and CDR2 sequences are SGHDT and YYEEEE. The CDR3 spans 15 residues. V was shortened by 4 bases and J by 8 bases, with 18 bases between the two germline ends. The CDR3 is CASSLIRVGGEKLFF. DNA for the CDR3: TGTGCCAGCAGCCTCATACGAGTTGGAGGAGAAAAACTGTTTTTT.

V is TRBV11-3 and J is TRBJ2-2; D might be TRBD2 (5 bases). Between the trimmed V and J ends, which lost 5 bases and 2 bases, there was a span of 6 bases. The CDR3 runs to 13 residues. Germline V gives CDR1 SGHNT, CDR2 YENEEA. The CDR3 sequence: CASSTRNTGELFF. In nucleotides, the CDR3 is TGTGCCAGCAGCACTAGAAACACCGGGGAGCTGTTTTTT.

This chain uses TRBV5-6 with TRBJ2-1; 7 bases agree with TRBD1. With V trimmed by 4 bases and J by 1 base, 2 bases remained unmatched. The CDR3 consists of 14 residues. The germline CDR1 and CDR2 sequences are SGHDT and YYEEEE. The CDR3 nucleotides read TGTGCCAGCAGCCAACAGGGGTCCTACAATGAGCAGTTCTTC. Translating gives CASSQQGSYNEQFF.

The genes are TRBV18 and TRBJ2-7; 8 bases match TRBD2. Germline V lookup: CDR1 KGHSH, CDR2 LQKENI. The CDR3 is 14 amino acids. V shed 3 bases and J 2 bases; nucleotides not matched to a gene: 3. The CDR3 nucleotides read TGTGCCAGCTCACCTCCGGGACTAGCCTACGAGCAGTACTTC. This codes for CASSPPGLAYEQYF.

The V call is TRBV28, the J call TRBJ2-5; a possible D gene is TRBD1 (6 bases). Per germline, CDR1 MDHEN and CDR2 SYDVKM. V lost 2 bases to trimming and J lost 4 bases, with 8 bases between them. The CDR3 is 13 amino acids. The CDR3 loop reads CASSLGGAETQYF. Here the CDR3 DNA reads TGTGCCAGCAGTTTAGGGGGCGCAGAGACCCAGTACTTC.

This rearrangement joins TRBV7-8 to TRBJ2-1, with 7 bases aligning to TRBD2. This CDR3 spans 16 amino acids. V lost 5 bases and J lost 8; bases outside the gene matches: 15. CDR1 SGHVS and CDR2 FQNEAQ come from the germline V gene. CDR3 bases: TGTGCCAGCAGCCGGGGGGTCTCTTGGGATGTCGATGAGCAGTTCTTC. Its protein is CASSRGVSWDVDEQFF.

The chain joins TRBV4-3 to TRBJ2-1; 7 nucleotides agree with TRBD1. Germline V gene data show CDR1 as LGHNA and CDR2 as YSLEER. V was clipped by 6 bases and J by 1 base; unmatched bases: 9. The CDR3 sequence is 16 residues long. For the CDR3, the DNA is TGCGCCAGCAGACGAAACAGGGGAGTGTCCTACAATGAGCAGTTCTTC. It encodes CASRRNRGVSYNEQFF.

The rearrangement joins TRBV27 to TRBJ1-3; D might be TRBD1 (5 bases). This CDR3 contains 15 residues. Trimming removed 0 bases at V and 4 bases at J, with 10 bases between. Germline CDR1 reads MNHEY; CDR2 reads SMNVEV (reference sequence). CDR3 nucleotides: TGTGCCAGCAGTTTATCTGCAGGGTTCGGAAACACCATATATTTT. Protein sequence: CASSLSAGFGNTIYF.

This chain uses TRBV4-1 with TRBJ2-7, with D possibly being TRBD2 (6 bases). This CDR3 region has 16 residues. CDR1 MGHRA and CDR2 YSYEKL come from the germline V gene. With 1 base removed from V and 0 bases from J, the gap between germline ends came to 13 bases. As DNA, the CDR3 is TGCGCCAGCAGCCAAGCTCCCGGGGGTAGCTCCTACGAGCAGTACTTC. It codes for CASSQAPGGSSYEQYF.